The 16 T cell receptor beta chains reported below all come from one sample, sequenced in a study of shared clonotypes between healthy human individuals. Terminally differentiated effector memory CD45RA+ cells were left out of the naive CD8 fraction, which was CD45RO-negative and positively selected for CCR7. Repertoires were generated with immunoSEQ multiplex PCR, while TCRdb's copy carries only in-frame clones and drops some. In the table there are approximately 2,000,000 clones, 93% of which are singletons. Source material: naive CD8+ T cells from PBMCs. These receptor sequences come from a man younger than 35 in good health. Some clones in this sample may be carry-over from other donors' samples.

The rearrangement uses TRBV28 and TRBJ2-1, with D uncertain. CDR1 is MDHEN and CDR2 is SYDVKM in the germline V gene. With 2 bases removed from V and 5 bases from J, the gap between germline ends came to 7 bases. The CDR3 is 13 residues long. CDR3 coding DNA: TGTGCCAGCAGTTTACCTACAAACAATGAGCAGTTCTTC. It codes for CASSLPTNNEQFF.

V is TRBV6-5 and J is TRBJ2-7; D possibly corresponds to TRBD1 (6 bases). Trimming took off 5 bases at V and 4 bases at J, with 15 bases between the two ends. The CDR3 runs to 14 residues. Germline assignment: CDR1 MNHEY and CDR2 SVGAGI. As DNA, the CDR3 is TGTGCCAGCAGTACCGGGACAAGGGAATACGAGCAGTACTTC. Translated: CASSTGTREYEQYF.

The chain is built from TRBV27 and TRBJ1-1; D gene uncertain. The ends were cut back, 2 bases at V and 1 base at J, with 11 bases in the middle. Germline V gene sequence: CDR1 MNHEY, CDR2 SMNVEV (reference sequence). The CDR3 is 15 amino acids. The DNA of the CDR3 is TGTGCCAGCAGTTTAGGCTCCAGGCCGAACACTGAAGCTTTCTTT. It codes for CASSLGSRPNTEAFF.

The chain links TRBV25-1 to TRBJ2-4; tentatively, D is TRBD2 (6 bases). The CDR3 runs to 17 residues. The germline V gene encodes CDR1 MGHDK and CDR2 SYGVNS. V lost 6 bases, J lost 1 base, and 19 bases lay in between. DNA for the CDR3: TGTGCCAGCAGCGGGAGAAGTGACAGCCTCGCCAAAAACATTCAGTACTTC. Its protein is CASSGRSDSLAKNIQYF. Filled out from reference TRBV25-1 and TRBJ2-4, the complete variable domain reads EADIYQTPRYLVIGTGKKITLECSQTMGHDKMYWYQQDPGMELHLIHYSYGVNSTEKGDLSSESTVSRIRTEHFPLTLESARPSHTSQYLCASSGRSDSLAKNIQYFGAGTRLSVL.

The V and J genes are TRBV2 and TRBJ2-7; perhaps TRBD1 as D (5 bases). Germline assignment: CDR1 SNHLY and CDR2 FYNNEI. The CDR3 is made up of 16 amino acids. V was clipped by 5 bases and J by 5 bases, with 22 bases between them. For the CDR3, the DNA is TGTGCCAGCAGTTATACCCCGCCGGACAACATCGACGAGCAGTACTTC. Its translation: CASSYTPPDNIDEQYF.

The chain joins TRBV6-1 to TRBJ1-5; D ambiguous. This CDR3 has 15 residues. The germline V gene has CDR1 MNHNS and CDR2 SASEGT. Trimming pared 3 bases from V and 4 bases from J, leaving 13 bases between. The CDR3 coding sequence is TGTGCCAGCAGTGATCCGCGTCGGTGGAATCAGCCCCAGCATTTT. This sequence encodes CASSDPRRWNQPQHF.

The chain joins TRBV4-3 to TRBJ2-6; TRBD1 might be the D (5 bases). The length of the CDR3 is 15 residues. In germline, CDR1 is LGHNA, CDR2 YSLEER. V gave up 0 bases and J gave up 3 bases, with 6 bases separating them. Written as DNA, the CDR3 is TGCGCCAGCAGCCAAGATAGGGGTGGGGCCAACGTCCTGACTTTC. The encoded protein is CASSQDRGGANVLTF.

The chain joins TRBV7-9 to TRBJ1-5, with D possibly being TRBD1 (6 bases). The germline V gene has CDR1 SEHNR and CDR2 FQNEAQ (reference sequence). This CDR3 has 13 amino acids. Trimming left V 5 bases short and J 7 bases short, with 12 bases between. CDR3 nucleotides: TGTGCCAGCAGCGGGGGGGCTCGGCAGCCCCAGCATTTT. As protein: CASSGGARQPQHF.

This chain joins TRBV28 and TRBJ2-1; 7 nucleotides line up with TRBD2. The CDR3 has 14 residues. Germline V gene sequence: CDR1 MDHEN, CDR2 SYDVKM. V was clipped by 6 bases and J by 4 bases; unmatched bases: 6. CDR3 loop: CASRFLAVYNEQFF. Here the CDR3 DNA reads TGTGCCAGCAGGTTCCTAGCGGTATACAATGAGCAGTTCTTC.

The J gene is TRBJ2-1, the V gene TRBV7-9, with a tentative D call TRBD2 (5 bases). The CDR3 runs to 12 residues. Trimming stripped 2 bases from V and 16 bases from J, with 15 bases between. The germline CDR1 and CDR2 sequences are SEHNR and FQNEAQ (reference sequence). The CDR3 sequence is CASSLWETMCFF. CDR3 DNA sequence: TGTGCCAGCAGCTTATGGGAGACAATGTGTTTCTTC.

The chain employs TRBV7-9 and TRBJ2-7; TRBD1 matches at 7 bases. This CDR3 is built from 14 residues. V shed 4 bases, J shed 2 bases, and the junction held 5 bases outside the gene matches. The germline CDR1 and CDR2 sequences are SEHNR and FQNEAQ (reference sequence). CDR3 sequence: CASSSTGQAYEQYF. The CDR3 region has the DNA TGTGCCAGCAGCTCAACCGGACAGGCCTACGAGCAGTACTTC.

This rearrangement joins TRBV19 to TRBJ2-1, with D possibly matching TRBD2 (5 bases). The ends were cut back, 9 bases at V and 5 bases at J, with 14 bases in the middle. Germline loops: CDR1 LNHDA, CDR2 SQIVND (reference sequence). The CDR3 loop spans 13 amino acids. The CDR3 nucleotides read TGTGCCAGCAAATGGACTCGAAACAATGAGCAGTTCTTC. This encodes CASKWTRNNEQFF.

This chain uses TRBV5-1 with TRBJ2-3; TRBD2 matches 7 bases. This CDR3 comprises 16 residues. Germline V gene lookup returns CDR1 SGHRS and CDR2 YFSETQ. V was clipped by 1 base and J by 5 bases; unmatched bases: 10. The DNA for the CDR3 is TGCGCCAGCAGCTTGTATGGTTCGGTAGCGGGAGATACGCAGTATTTT. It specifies CASSLYGSVAGDTQYF.

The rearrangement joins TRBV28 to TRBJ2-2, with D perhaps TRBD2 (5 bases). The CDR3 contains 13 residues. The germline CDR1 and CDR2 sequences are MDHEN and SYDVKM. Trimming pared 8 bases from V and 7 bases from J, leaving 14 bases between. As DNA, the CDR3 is TGTGCCAGCGAACTAGGGTCGGTCGGGGAGCTGTTTTTT. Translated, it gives CASELGSVGELFF.

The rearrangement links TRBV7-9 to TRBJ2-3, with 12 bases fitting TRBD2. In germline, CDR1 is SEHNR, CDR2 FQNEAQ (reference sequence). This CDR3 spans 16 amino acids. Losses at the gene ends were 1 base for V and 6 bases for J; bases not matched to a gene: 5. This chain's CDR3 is CASSLGTSGIGDTQYF. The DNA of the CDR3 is TGTGCCAGCAGCTTAGGGACTAGCGGGATAGGGGATACGCAGTATTTT. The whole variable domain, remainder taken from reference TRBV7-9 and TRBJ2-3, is DTGVSQNPRHKITKRGQNVTFRCDPISEHNRLYWYRQTLGQGPEFLTYFQNEAQLEKSRLLSDRFSAERPKGSFSTLEIQRTEQGDSAMYLCASSLGTSGIGDTQYFGPGTRLTVL.

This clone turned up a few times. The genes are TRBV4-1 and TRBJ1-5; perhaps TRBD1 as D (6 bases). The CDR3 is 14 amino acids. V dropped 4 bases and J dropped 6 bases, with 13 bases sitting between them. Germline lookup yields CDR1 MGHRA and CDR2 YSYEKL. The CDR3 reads CASSPLTGGQPQHF. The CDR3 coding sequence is TGCGCCAGCAGCCCCCTGACAGGAGGTCAGCCCCAGCATTTT.